The table lists the clone carrying this T cell receptor beta chain with a few counts. Its matching antigen is unknown. The sample originates from a study of T-cell reconstitution after alpha-beta-depleted transplantation in children. TCRbeta library preparation incorporated unique molecular identifiers. TCRdb re-analysed the PCR reads in MiXCR, keeping a single row per CDR3 protein. This repertoire shows 200,000 to 250,000 distinct CDR3 sequences, around 9.9% found once; its top ten account for 28%. Study-wide results and caveats: Alpha-beta T cells present about two months after transplant were reported to originate from several hundred expanded graft clones. By one year post-transplant, T-cell counts and diversity largely arose from T cells that were newly produced. High day-60 TCRbeta diversity in some patients came from surviving recipient T cells and thymic progenitors.

The CDR3 extends over 17 amino acids. V was pared by 3 bases and J by 1 base, with 19 bases between. Looked up from germline, CDR1 is SGHVS and CDR2 is FQNEAQ. The chain combines TRBV7-8 with TRBJ2-7; D is ambiguous. The specimen comprised PBMCs, sampled before TCRalphabeta/CD19-depleted stem cell transplant. The TCR originated in a child less than two years old with acute myeloid leukemia, due to receive a stem cell transplant. CDR3 amino acids: CASSFLGRAAPSYEQYF. The CDR3 bases are TGTGCCAGCAGCTTTCTGGGCCGGGCAGCCCCTTCCTACGAGCAGTACTTC.